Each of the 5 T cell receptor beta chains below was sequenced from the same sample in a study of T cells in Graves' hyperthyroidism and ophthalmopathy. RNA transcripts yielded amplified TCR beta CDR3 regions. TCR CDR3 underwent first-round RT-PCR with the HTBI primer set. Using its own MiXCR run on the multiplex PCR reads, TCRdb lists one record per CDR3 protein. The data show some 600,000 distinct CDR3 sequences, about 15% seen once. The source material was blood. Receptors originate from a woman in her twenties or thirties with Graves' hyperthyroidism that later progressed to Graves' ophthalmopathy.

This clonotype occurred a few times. The DNA for the CDR3 is TGCAGCGTTAGAGCAGAGGCGGCGGATGGCTACACCTTC. This translates into CSVRAEAADGYTF. The J gene is TRBJ1-2, the V gene TRBV29-1; D call uncertain. V lost 5 bases and J 6 bases, leaving 16 bases between the germline ends. Germline values: CDR1 SQVTM, CDR2 ANQGSEA. The CDR3 contains 13 residues.

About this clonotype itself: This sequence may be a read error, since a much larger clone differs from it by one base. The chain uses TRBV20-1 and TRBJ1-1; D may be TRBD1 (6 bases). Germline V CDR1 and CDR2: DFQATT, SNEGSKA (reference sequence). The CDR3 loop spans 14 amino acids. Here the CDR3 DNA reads TGCAGTACTAGAGATGAGGGGGGCAGAACTGAAGCTTTCTTT. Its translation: CSTRDEGGRTEAFF.

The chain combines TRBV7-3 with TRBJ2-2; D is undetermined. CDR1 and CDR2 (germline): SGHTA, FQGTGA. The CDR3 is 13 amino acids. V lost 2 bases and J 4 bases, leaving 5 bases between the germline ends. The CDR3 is CASSLRLTGELFF. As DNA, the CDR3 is TGTGCCAGCAGCTTACGGCTCACCGGGGAGCTGTTTTTT.

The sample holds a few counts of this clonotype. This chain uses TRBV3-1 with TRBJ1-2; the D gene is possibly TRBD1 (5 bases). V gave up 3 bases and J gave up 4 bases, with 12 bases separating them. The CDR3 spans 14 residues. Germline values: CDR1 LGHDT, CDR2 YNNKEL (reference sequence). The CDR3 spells CASSHRDASYGYTF. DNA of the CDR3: TGTGCCAGCAGCCATAGGGACGCTTCCTATGGCTACACCTTC.

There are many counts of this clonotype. Here the CDR3 reads CASSDITGTGIEDEQFF. DNA of the CDR3: TGTGCCAGCAGCGATATCACTGGGACAGGAATAGAGGATGAGCAGTTCTTC. This chain connects TRBV2 to TRBJ2-1; TRBD1 matches at 8 bases. The CDR3 consists of 17 residues. Germline CDR1 and CDR2: SNHLY and FYNNEI. V lost 6 bases and J lost 8; bases outside the gene matches: 18.